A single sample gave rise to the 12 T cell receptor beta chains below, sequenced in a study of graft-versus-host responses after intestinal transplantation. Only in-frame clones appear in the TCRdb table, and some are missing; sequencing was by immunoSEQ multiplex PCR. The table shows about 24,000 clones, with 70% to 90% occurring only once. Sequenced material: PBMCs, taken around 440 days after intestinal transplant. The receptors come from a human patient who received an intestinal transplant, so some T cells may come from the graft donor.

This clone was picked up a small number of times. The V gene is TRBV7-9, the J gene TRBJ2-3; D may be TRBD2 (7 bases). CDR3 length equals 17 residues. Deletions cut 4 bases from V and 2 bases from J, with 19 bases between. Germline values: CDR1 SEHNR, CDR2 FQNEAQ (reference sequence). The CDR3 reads CASSSKGGGQITDTQYF. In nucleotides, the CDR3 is TGTGCCAGCAGCTCTAAGGGGGGGGGACAAATCACAGATACGCAGTATTTT.

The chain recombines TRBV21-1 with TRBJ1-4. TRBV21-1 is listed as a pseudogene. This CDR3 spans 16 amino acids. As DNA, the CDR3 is TGTGCCAGCAGCCAAAAGCGGGACCCAGACGGGGAAAAACTGTTTTTT. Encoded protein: CASSQKRDPDGEKLFF.

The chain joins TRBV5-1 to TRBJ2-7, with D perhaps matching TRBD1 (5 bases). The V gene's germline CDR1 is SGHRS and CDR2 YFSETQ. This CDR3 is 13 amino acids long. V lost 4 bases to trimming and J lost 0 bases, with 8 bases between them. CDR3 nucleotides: TGCGCCAGCAGCCCTAGGGGCTCCTACGAGCAGTACTTC. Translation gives CASSPRGSYEQYF.

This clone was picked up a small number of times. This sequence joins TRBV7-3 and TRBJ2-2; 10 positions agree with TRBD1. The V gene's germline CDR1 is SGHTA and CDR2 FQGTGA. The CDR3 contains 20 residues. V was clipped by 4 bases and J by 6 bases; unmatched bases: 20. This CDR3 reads CASSSPTGTGALGGAGELFF. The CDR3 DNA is TGTGCCAGCAGCTCCCCGACGGGGACAGGGGCCCTCGGAGGGGCCGGGGAGCTGTTTTTT.

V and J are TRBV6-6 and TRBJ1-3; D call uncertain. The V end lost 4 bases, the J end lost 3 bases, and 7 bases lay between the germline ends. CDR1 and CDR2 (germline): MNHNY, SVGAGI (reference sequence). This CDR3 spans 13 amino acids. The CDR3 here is CASSFGVGNTIYF. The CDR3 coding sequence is TGTGCCAGCAGTTTTGGGGTTGGAAACACCATATATTTT.

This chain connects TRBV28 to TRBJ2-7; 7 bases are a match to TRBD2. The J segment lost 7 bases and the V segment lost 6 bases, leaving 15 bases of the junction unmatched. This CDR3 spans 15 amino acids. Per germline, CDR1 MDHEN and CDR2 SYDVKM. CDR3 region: CASSSRDSGLCEQYF. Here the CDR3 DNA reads TGTGCCAGCAGCTCCCGGGATAGCGGGCTCTGTGAGCAGTACTTC.

Here the CDR3 DNA reads TGTGCCTGGGCCAGGGGAGGACAGGGTAGAGAAAAACTGTTTTTT. Protein: CAWARGGQGREKLFF. This chain connects TRBV30 to TRBJ1-4, with 8 bases identical to TRBD1. Germline CDR1 is GTSNPN and CDR2 is SVGIG (reference sequence). V shed 5 bases and J 8 bases; nucleotides not matched to a gene: 13. The CDR3 sequence is 15 residues long.

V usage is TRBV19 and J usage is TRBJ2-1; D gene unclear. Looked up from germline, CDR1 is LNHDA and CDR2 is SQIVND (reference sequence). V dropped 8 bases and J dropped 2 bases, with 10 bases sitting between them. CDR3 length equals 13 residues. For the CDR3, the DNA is TGTGCCAGTCAGGTGGGGACCTACAATGAGCAGTTCTTC. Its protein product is CASQVGTYNEQFF.

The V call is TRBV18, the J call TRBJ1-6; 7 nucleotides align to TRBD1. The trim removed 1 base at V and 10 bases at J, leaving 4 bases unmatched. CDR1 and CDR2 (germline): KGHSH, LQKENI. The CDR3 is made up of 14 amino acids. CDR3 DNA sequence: TGTGCCAGCTCACCACGGTCAGGGGGATCACCCCTCCACTTT. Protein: CASSPRSGGSPLHF. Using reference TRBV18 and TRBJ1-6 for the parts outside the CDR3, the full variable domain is NAGVMQNPRHLVRRRGQEARLRCSPMKGHSHVYWYRQLPEEGLKFMVYLQKENIIDESGMPKERFSAEFPKEGPSILRIQQVVRGDSAAYFCASSPRSGGSPLHFGNGTRLTVT.

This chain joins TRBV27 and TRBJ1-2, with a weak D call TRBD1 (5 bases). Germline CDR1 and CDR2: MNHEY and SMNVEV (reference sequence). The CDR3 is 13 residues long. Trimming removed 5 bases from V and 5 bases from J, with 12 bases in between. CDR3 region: CASSLGHQYGYTF. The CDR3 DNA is TGTGCCAGCAGTCTAGGACATCAGTATGGCTACACCTTC.

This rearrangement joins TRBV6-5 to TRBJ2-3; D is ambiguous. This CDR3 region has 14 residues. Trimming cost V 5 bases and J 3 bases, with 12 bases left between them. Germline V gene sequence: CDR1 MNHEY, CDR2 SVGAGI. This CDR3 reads CASSEELTTDTQYF. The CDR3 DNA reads TGTGCCAGCAGTGAAGAGCTGACAACAGATACGCAGTATTTT.

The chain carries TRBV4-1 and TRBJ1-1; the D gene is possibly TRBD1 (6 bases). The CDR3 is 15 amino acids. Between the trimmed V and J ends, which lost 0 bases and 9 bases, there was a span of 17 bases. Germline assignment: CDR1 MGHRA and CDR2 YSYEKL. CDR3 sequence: CASSQDRWATGKAFF. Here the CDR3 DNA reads TGCGCCAGCAGCCAAGATCGGTGGGCCACAGGGAAAGCTTTCTTT.